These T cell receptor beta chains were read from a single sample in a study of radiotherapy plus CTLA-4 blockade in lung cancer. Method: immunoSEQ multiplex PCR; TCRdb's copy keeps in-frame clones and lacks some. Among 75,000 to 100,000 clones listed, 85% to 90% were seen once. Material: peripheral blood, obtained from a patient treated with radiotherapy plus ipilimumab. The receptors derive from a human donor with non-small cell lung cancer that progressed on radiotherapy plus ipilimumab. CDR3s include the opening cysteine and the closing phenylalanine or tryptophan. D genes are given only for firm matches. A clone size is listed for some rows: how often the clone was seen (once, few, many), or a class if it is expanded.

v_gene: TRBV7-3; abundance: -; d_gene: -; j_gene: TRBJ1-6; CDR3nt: TGTGCCAGCAGCTTAGGTACGAATTCACCCCTCCACTTT; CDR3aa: CASSLGTNSPLHF
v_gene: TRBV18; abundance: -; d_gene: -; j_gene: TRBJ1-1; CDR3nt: TGTGCCAGCTCACCATTGGTAGGGGTCGAGGCTGAAGCTTTCTTT; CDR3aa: CASSPLVGVEAEAFF
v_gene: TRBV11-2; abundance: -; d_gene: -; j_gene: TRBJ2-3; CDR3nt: TGTGCCAGCAGCCACTCCCTATCGAGGGCAGATACGCAGTATTTT; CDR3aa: CASSHSLSRADTQYF
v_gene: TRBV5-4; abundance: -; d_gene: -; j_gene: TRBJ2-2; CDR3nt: TGTGCCAGCAGCCCAGCAGCTCCCGGCGGCGGGGAGCTGTTTTTT; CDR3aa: CASSPAAPGGGELFF
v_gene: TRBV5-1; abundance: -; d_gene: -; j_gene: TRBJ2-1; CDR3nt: TGCGCCAGCAGCTTGGGTCCTTATTCCGGGACCCCCGGCTATGAGCAGTTCTTC; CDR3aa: CASSLGPYSGTPGYEQFF
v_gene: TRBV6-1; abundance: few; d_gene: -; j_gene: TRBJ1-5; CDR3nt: TGTGCCAGCAGTGATTTGCAGCCCCAGCATTTT; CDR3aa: CASSDLQPQHF
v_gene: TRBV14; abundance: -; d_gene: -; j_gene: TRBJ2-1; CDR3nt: TGTGCCAGCAGCCAAGCTGGAGAGCAGTTCTTC; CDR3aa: CASSQAGEQFF
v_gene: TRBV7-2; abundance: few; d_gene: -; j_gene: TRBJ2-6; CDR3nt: TGTGCCAGCAGCCCGAGTCAGGGCCTCCCCTCTGGGGCCAACGTCCTGACTTTC; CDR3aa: CASSPSQGLPSGANVLTF
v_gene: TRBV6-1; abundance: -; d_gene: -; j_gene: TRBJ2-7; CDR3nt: TGTGCCAGCATATGGGTAGCAGGGAGCTACGAGCAGTACTTC; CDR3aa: CASIWVAGSYEQYF
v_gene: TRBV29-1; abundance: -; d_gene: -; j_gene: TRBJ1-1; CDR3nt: TGCAGCGTCAGCCGCGGGTGGGGAGACACTGAAGCTTTCTTT; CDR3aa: CSVSRGWGDTEAFF